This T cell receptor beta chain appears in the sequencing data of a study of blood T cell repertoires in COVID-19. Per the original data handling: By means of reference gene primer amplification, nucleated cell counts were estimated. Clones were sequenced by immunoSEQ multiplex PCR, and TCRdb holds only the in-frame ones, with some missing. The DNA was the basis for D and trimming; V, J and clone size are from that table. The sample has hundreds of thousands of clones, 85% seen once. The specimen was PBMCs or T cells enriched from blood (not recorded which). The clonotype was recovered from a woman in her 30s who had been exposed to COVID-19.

This chain's CDR3 is CASKRLPVVGYTF. The CDR3 nucleotides read TGTGCCAGCAAAAGACTCCCAGTGGTTGGCTACACCTTC. This chain joins TRBV21-1 and TRBJ1-2. TRBV21-1 is given as a pseudogene. The CDR3 length is 13 residues.